This T cell receptor (beta chain) was profiled in a study of regulatory T cells in long-lasting Graves disease. This CDR3 spans 12 amino acids. CDR1 is DFQATT, CDR2 SNEGSKA, per germline (reference sequence). V shed 1 base and J shed 4 bases, with 8 bases lying between them. Construction of the TCR beta libraries employed iRepertoire HTBI primers in conjunction with Arm-PCR of CDR3 regions. TCRdb reprocessed the multiplex PCR reads via MiXCR and lists one record per CDR3 protein. This table holds fewer than 550,000 distinct CDR3 sequences, 20% to 25% found once. Time point described: persistent/refractory GD, antithyroid drugs over 5 years with positive TRAb. After RNA was extracted from PBMCs, the TCR library was made from it. Each of the patients was recruited from an endocrinology department situated in Xi'an, China. EDTA tubes received approximately 9.8 milliliters of drawn peripheral blood.

The chain has TRBV20-1 and TRBJ2-7, with TRBD1 as a possible D gene (6 bases). The receptor was isolated from a female donor with Graves disease. The material sequenced was peripheral blood mononuclear cells (PBMCs), taken when the disease was refractory, from a patient treated with antithyroid drugs. CDR3 sequence reads: CSARGRGYEQYF. DNA of the CDR3: TGCAGTGCTAGAGGCAGGGGTTACGAGCAGTACTTC.